Listed below are T cell receptor beta chains from one sample, sequenced in a study of blood T cell repertoires in COVID-19. Measured with immunoSEQ multiplex PCR; TCRdb has only the in-frame clones, and not every one. Among roughly 190,000 clones, around 90% were seen once, and the ten largest hold about 4.5%. Sequencing was done on a sample of peripheral blood. All receptors derive from a human donor in a cohort sampled during active COVID-19. Each CDR3 is given with its conserved first and last residue. Fields, in order: V gene, J gene, D gene, clone size, CDR3 protein, CDR3 DNA. The D gene is left open where the match is weak. Expanded clones are given a class, and other clones once, few, many or no size at all.

TRBV7-2	TRBJ2-5	-	-	CASSLVPRRAQYF	TGTGCCAGCAGCTTAGTCCCCCGCCGGGCCCAGTACTTC
TRBV4-3	TRBJ2-7	TRBD1	-	CASSQGLWGQGGHEQYF	TGCGCCAGCAGCCAAGGATTATGGGGACAGGGTGGCCACGAGCAGTACTTC
TRBV24-1	TRBJ2-2	TRBD1	-	CATSEEGGSGELFF	TGTGCCACCAGTGAAGAAGGGGGCTCCGGGGAGCTGTTTTTT
TRBV3-1/TRBV3-2	TRBJ1-2	TRBD1	-	CASSQGVAGGYGYTF	TGTGCCAGCAGCCAAGGGGTGGCAGGGGGCTATGGCTACACCTTC
TRBV4-3	TRBJ1-2	-	-	CASSQVSGSNYGYTF	TGCGCCAGCAGCCAAGTTTCCGGTTCTAACTATGGCTACACCTTC
TRBV12-3/TRBV12-4	TRBJ1-5	-	-	CASSLEGQPQHF	TGTGCCAGCAGTTTGGAGGGTCAGCCCCAGCATTTT
TRBV3-1/TRBV3-2	TRBJ1-3	-	few	CASSHYSGNTIYF	TGTGCCAGCAGCCATTACTCTGGAAACACCATATATTTT
TRBV7-2	TRBJ2-5	TRBD2	-	CASSLVAGVRETQYF	TGTGCCAGCAGCTTAGTAGCGGGCGTCCGAGAGACCCAGTACTTC
TRBV18	TRBJ2-4	-	-	CASSPGRGDIQYF	TGTGCCAGCTCACCCGGGAGAGGGGACATTCAGTACTTC
TRBV10-3	TRBJ2-7	TRBD2	many	CAISEPSGGPLEQYF	TGTGCCATCAGTGAACCGTCGGGAGGGCCGCTGGAGCAGTACTTC
TRBV27	TRBJ1-2	TRBD1	-	CASSFHSQGAGGYTF	TGTGCCAGCAGTTTCCATAGTCAGGGGGCGGGTGGCTACACCTTC
TRBV4-3	TRBJ2-5	-	-	CASSQGPTSMETQYF	TGCGCCAGCAGCCAAGGGCCAACTAGTATGGAGACCCAGTACTTC
TRBV19	TRBJ1-5	TRBD1	-	CASTGTGNQPQHF	TGTGCCAGTACCGGGACAGGGAATCAGCCCCAGCATTTT
TRBV5-8	TRBJ2-5	TRBD2	once	CASRSGTKGSQETQYF	TGTGCCAGCCGTTCCGGGACTAAGGGTTCCCAAGAGACCCAGTACTTC
TRBV4-1	TRBJ2-3	TRBD2	-	CASSQGLAGGRSDTQYF	TGCGCCAGCAGCCAGGGACTAGCGGGAGGGCGGTCAGATACGCAGTATTTT
TRBV7-2	TRBJ2-2	-	-	CASSLVSGGGGSGELFF	TGTGCCAGCAGCTTAGTGTCGGGCGGGGGCGGATCAGGGGAGCTGTTTTTT
TRBV5-4	TRBJ2-7	TRBD2	-	CASSTSGKHEQYF	TGTGCCAGTTCGACTAGCGGGAAGCACGAGCAGTACTTC
TRBV9	TRBJ1-5	-	once	CASSVGQGNQPQHF	TGTGCCAGCAGCGTAGGACAGGGCAATCAGCCCCAGCATTTT
TRBV6-5	TRBJ1-4	TRBD1	-	CASSTTGTANEKLFF	TGTGCCAGCAGTACTACCGGGACAGCTAATGAAAAACTGTTTTTT
TRBV6-6	TRBJ2-7	-	-	CASSYGQNIDEQYF	TGTGCCAGCAGTTATGGTCAGAATATCGACGAGCAGTACTTC
TRBV11-2	TRBJ2-1	-	-	CASTLGRVEYNEQFF	TGTGCCAGCACCCTGGGCAGGGTAGAATACAATGAGCAGTTCTTC
TRBV30	TRBJ1-5	-	-	CAWSGGGRNQPQHF	TGTGCCTGGAGTGGGGGGGGCAGAAATCAGCCCCAGCATTTT
TRBV5-5	TRBJ2-5	TRBD2	-	CASSLLAGLQETQYF	TGTGCCAGCAGCCTCCTAGCGGGCCTCCAAGAGACCCAGTACTTC
TRBV5-8	TRBJ2-1	TRBD2	-	CASSLVSGGNYNEQFF	TGTGCCAGCAGCTTGGTGAGCGGGGGGAATTACAATGAGCAGTTCTTC
TRBV24-1	TRBJ2-3	-	-	CATSDFGDTQYF	TGTGCCACCAGTGATTTCGGAGATACGCAGTATTTT
TRBV12-3/TRBV12-4	TRBJ2-7	-	-	CASSFQGTYEQYF	TGTGCCAGCAGTTTTCAGGGAACCTACGAGCAGTACTTC
TRBV19	TRBJ1-5	-	-	CASSLQRGNQPQHF	TGTGCCAGTAGTCTCCAGAGGGGCAATCAGCCCCAGCATTTT
TRBV7-9	TRBJ2-3	TRBD2	once	CASSLARGVTDTQYF	TGTGCCAGCAGCTTAGCGCGGGGGGTCACAGATACGCAGTATTTT
TRBV3-1/TRBV3-2	TRBJ2-7	-	-	CASSPWGPGDEQYF	TGTGCCAGCAGCCCGTGGGGGCCAGGGGACGAGCAGTACTTC
TRBV28	TRBJ2-5	-	-	CASSLRRGYQETQYF	TGTGCCAGCAGTTTACGTCGCGGGTACCAAGAGACCCAGTACTTC
TRBV10-1	TRBJ1-4	-	-	CAHRGGKLFF	TGCGCCCACCGCGGGGGAAAACTGTTTTTT
TRBV4-2	TRBJ1-3	-	-	CASSQDDAGWNTIYF	TGTGCCAGCAGCCAAGATGACGCAGGGTGGAACACCATATATTTT
TRBV3-1/TRBV3-2	TRBJ1-4	-	-	CASSQVGEKLFF	TGTGCCAGCAGCCAAGTCGGTGAAAAACTGTTTTTT
TRBV6-2/TRBV6-3	TRBJ2-1	-	-	CASSYTLGVEQFF	TGTGCCAGCAGTTACACCCTAGGGGTTGAGCAGTTCTTC
TRBV6-4	TRBJ2-3	TRBD2	-	CASSEGGVTDTQYF	TGTGCCAGCAGTGAGGGGGGGGTCACAGATACGCAGTATTTT
TRBV9	TRBJ2-1	-	-	CASSVGGGTFAYNEQFF	TGTGCCAGCAGCGTAGGAGGAGGGACCTTCGCGTACAATGAGCAGTTCTTC
TRBV19	TRBJ2-4	-	-	CATGMAKNIQYF	TGTGCCACCGGTATGGCCAAAAACATTCAGTACTTC
TRBV3-1/TRBV3-2	TRBJ1-6	-	few	CASSPRGNHNSPLHF	TGTGCCAGCAGCCCCCGGGGTAACCATAATTCACCCCTCCACTTT
TRBV28	TRBJ1-2	-	-	CASSPSGSAYGYTF	TGTGCCAGCAGTCCGTCGGGGTCGGCCTATGGCTACACCTTC
TRBV5-1	TRBJ2-7	-	-	CASSLSRDSEQYF	TGCGCCAGCAGCTTGTCGCGGGACTCCGAGCAGTACTTC
TRBV6-5	TRBJ1-2	TRBD1	-	CASRGTGSYGYTF	TGTGCCAGCAGAGGGACAGGGAGCTATGGCTACACCTTC
TRBV4-3	TRBJ1-6	-	-	CASSQEQANSPLHF	TGCGCCAGCAGCCAAGAACAGGCCAATTCACCCCTCCACTTT
TRBV5-1	TRBJ2-7	TRBD2	-	CASSFGTSPSYEQYF	TGCGCCAGCAGCTTCGGGACTAGCCCCTCCTACGAGCAGTACTTC
TRBV19	TRBJ1-1	-	-	CASGRGDRNTEAFF	TGTGCCAGTGGCCGTGGAGACCGGAACACTGAAGCTTTCTTT
TRBV2	TRBJ2-2	TRBD1	-	CASSVRGLNTGELFF	TGTGCCAGCAGCGTCAGGGGGCTTAACACCGGGGAGCTGTTTTTT
TRBV9	TRBJ2-3	-	-	CASTKRRDTQYF	TGTGCCAGCACCAAACGGCGGGATACGCAGTATTTT
TRBV30	TRBJ1-3	-	-	CARTAGAGNTIYF	TGTGCCCGTACCGCAGGGGCAGGAAACACCATATATTTT
TRBV30	TRBJ1-5	-	-	CAWKDRYSNQPQHF	TGTGCCTGGAAAGACAGGTATAGCAATCAGCCCCAGCATTTT
TRBV15	TRBJ1-5	-	-	CATSRDLGRGNQPQHF	TGTGCCACCAGCAGAGATCTAGGGCGGGGGAATCAGCCCCAGCATTTT
TRBV19	TRBJ2-7	-	few	CASSIESGYEQYF	TGTGCCAGTAGTATAGAGTCGGGCTACGAGCAGTACTTC
TRBV2	TRBJ1-3	-	few	CASSDSGRGGNTIYF	TGTGCCAGCAGTGATTCGGGTAGGGGTGGAAACACCATATATTTT
TRBV7-9	TRBJ1-1	TRBD1	-	CASSTWGQLMNTEAFF	TGTGCCAGCAGCACCTGGGGACAGTTGATGAACACTGAAGCTTTCTTT
TRBV28	TRBJ1-5	-	-	CASSLLDLVQPQHF	TGTGCCAGCAGTTTATTAGATTTAGTTCAGCCCCAGCATTTT
TRBV28	TRBJ2-7	-	-	CASSSTILEQYF	TGTGCCAGCAGCTCCACTATCCTCGAGCAGTACTTC
TRBV7-2	TRBJ2-5	-	-	CASSPDRFQETQYF	TGTGCCAGCAGCCCCGACAGGTTCCAAGAGACCCAGTACTTC
TRBV4-3	TRBJ1-2	-	once	CASSQDRGKNYGYTF	TGCGCCAGCAGCCAAGACAGGGGAAAAAACTATGGCTACACCTTC
TRBV5-1	TRBJ1-1	-	-	CASSLATDKNTEAFF	TGCGCCAGCAGCTTGGCGACAGACAAGAACACTGAAGCTTTCTTT
TRBV6-5	TRBJ2-3	-	-	CASSLDRSTDTQYF	TGTGCCAGCTCCCTCGACAGAAGCACAGATACGCAGTATTTT
TRBV21-1	TRBJ2-4	-	-	CASSKMERFGAKNIQYF	TGTGCCAGCAGCAAAATGGAACGATTCGGGGCCAAAAACATTCAGTACTTC
TRBV9	TRBJ2-5	TRBD2	-	CASSTGTSGQETQYF	TGTGCCAGCAGCACAGGGACTAGCGGCCAAGAGACCCAGTACTTC